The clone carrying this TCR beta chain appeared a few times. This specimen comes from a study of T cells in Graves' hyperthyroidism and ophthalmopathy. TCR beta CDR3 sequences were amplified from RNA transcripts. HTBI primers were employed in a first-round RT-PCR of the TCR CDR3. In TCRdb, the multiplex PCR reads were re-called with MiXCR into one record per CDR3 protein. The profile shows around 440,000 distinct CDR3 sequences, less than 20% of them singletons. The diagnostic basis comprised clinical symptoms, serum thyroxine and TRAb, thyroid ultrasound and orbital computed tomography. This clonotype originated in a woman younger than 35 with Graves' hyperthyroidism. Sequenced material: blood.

CDR3: CSARETGRSNQPQHF. The CDR3 coding sequence is TGCAGTGCTAGGGAAACAGGGAGGAGCAATCAGCCCCAGCATTTT. The chain recombines TRBV20-1 with TRBJ1-5; D is perhaps TRBD1 (6 bases). The V end was cut by 3 bases, the J end by 1 base, with 13 bases between. The CDR3 has 15 amino acids. In germline, CDR1 is DFQATT, CDR2 SNEGSKA (reference sequence).